Detailed here is one T cell receptor (beta chain). Its antigen is currently not known. No base quality values were provided; no much bigger clone lies one nucleotide off. This entry belongs to a study of blood T cell repertoires in COVID-19 (TCRdb year 2020). Study-level background: Collaborator samples came from the United States, Italy and Spain and covered acute and convalescent phases of COVID-19. Samples were obtained from the ongoing ImmuneRACE study (first 160 participants) and from over 1,000 subjects provided by 6 global collaborators. Where HLA class I and class II types were available, the types were taken from metadata supplied by the sample provider, not from assay-based typing. Sample metadata almost always included a de-identified subject ID, COVID-19 status, age in years and sex. A freely available public database, intended as a resource for researchers studying the immune response to SARS-CoV-2, is where the repertoires were released. The dataset comprised deeply sampled blood TCRbeta repertoires from subjects exposed to, actively infected with, or recovered from COVID-19. The material from the prospective study consisted of cDNA or gDNA derived from T cells, B-cell-depleted T cells, or PBMCs. The research as a whole found: Clinical and demographic metadata were provided uncurated, with the amount varying by source and participant.

The collaborating institutions used their own protocols to collect whole blood in K2EDTA tubes. For TCRbeta analysis, collaborators shipped samples in one of three forms: frozen whole blood, isolated PBMCs, or DNA extracted from either of those sample types. TCRbeta CDR3 regions were amplified from genomic DNA by means of the immunoSEQ Assay, a bias-controlled multiplex PCR. Under the source paper's analysis protocol: Within the assay, amplification of reference gene primers was used to estimate how many nucleated cells each sample contained. To quantify the absolute abundance of each unique TCRbeta CDR3 rearrangement, sequence reads were collapsed and filtered. For each sample, productive Simpson clonality was calculated by taking the square root of Simpson's diversity index across productive rearrangements. Here the immuneACCESS table is served through TCRdb, limited to in-frame sequences with V and J called. Missing clones are a known gap in these copies; in checked studies unresolved V genes cover under half, and the rest lacks a known reason. The V and J calls and clone size are taken from that table; D and trimming were inferred from the DNA. The sample contains 95,000 to 110,000 clones, around 84% of them found a single time. In total, the top ten clones hold around 13% of the sample.

As encoded in the germline V gene, CDR1 is MGHRA while CDR2 is YSYEKL. V gives up 2 bases and J gives up 4 bases, and the segment between their germline ends measures 12 bases. There are 15 amino acids in the CDR3, from cysteine to phenylalanine inclusive. The sequence is cut down to CDR3 DNA, 45 bases in frame from base 1. The receptor's source is a human donor in a cohort sampled during active COVID-19. The sequenced material came from peripheral blood. The V gene is TRBV4-1 and the J gene is TRBJ2-1; the best D guess is TRBD2, with 5 bases matching. The CDR3 reads CASSQPGEGYNEQFF. In nucleotides, the sequence is TGCGCCAGCAGCCAACCGGGTGAGGGATACAATGAGCAGTTCTTC.